These T cell receptor beta chains were read from a single sample in a study of shared clonotypes between healthy human individuals. Assay: immunoSEQ multiplex PCR; the TCRdb copy retains only in-frame clones and omits some. The sample has about 2,200,000 clones, 93% seen once; the top ten hold about 1.5%. The sample taken for sequencing was naive CD8+ T cells from PBMCs. All receptors come from a man aged 18 to 30 in good health. Some clones in this sample may be carry-over from other donors' samples. CDR3s include the opening cysteine and the closing phenylalanine or tryptophan. Each record gives: J gene, D gene, clone size, V gene, CDR3 DNA, CDR3 protein. D genes are given only for firm matches. Rows give clone size only sometimes, using once, few, many, or a class for an expanded clone.

TRBJ1-2 . . TRBV7-9 TGTGCCAGCAGCTTAGCCCGGGACGTCGAAAACACCTTC CASSLARDVENTF
TRBJ2-1 . once TRBV19 TGTGCCAGTAGTATAGATCAAGTGGGATATGAGCAGTTCTTC CASSIDQVGYEQFF
TRBJ2-2 TRBD2 . TRBV14 TGTGCCAGCAGCCAAGTCTGGACTAGCGCGAACACCGGGGAGCTGTTTTTT CASSQVWTSANTGELFF
TRBJ1-2 . . TRBV7-9 TGTGCCAGCAGCACCACACGCAAGTTC CASSTTRKF
TRBJ2-1 . . TRBV28 TGTGCCAGCAGTCCCCCGACAGGAATCAATGAGCAGTTCTTC CASSPPTGINEQFF
TRBJ1-2 . . TRBV19 TGTGCCAGTAGTGTCCAGACTAACTATGGCTACACCTTC CASSVQTNYGYTF
TRBJ1-2 TRBD1 . TRBV6-5 TGTGCCAGCAGTTACTCGGGGACAGGGAGCTATGGCTACACCTTC CASSYSGTGSYGYTF
TRBJ2-1 TRBD2 . TRBV4-2 TGTGCCAGCAGCCAAAGGTCCGGGAGGGCCTCCTACAATGAGCAGTTCTTC CASSQRSGRASYNEQFF
TRBJ2-1 . . TRBV4-2 TGTGCCAGCAGCCAAGAGGGGGGTTTTCGTGAGCAGTTCTTC CASSQEGGFREQFF
TRBJ1-1 TRBD1 once TRBV4-1 TGCGCCAGCAGCCCCCGGGACAGGGCTTTGAACACTGAAGCTTTCTTT CASSPRDRALNTEAFF
TRBJ2-1 . . TRBV7-9 TGTGCCAGCAGCTTCACCCCCGTTGAGCAGTTCTTC CASSFTPVEQFF
TRBJ1-2 TRBD1 . TRBV27 TGTGCCAGCAGTTTAGGAGGGGGCTCCGTCTATGGCTACACCTTC CASSLGGGSVYGYTF
TRBJ2-2 TRBD2 . TRBV11-1 TGTGCCAGCAGCTCGAACGAACTAGCGGGACTGATCGGGGAGCTGTTTTTT CASSSNELAGLIGELFF
TRBJ1-4 . . TRBV27 TGTGCCAGCAGTCCCAGAGCCCCAGCTAATGAAAAACTGTTTTTT CASSPRAPANEKLFF
TRBJ2-7 . . TRBV27 TGTGCCAGCACGGGGTTAGAAAGCAACGAGCAGTACTTC CASTGLESNEQYF
TRBJ2-3 TRBD2 . TRBV7-2 TGTGCCAGCAGCCACCAACTAGCGGAGTACACAGATACGCAGTATTTT CASSHQLAEYTDTQYF
TRBJ2-7 . . TRBV7-3 TGTGCCAGCAGCTTAAATCCAGGGACGGCCACCTACGAGCAGTACTTC CASSLNPGTATYEQYF
TRBJ1-2 . . TRBV9 TGTGCCAGCAGCGGCTCGGAGGAAGGGTATGGCTACACCTTC CASSGSEEGYGYTF
TRBJ2-1 . once TRBV29-1 TGCAGCGTTGATTCTAGCTCCCTCAATGAGCAGTTCTTC CSVDSSSLNEQFF
TRBJ1-2 . . TRBV7-9 TGTGCCACCCCATGGGAAGGGAGTATCTATGGCTACACCTTC CATPWEGSIYGYTF
TRBJ2-5 . . TRBV6-5 TGTGCCAGCAGTTACCCGGCCCTGTCGCCGAGGGAGACCCAGTACTTC CASSYPALSPRETQYF
TRBJ1-1 . . TRBV14 TGTGCCAGCAGCCAAGAGGCCGGGAACACTGAAGCTTTCTTT CASSQEAGNTEAFF
TRBJ1-1 . . TRBV6-6 TGTGCCAGCATCAGATCATTCCACAGGGAGTCTGAAGCTTTCTTT CASIRSFHRESEAFF
TRBJ1-2 . . TRBV7-2 TGTGCCAGCAGCTTTCAGGGGTCCCGGGATGGCTACACCTTC CASSFQGSRDGYTF
TRBJ2-3 TRBD2 . TRBV2 TGTGCCAGCAGTGAAAGAGCGGGAGGTCCAGATACGCAGTATTTT CASSERAGGPDTQYF
TRBJ1-4 . . TRBV2 TGTGCCAGCAGTGAACCAGGAGGGGTAAATGAAAAACTGTTTTTT CASSEPGGVNEKLFF
TRBJ2-7 TRBD2 . TRBV4-3 TGCGCCAGCAGCCAGGGACTAGCGGTTCGGTACGAGCAGTACTTC CASSQGLAVRYEQYF
TRBJ2-1 . . TRBV28 TGTGCCAGCACCCCTGGGTTGCCCTTTTACAATGAGCAGTTCTTC CASTPGLPFYNEQFF
TRBJ2-1 . . TRBV5-1 TGCGCCAGCAGCTTGGATACCCCGTTATACAATGAGCAGTTCTTC CASSLDTPLYNEQFF
TRBJ2-5 TRBD1 . TRBV6-5 TGTGCCAGCAGTTACGGGACAGGGGGGAAGACCCAGTACTTC CASSYGTGGKTQYF
TRBJ2-7 . . TRBV5-6 TGTGCCAGCAGCTGGTCTGGGGCGCGGACCGAGCAGTACTTC CASSWSGARTEQYF
TRBJ1-5 . . TRBV6-1 TGTGCCAGCAGTGAATGGACCAATCAGCCCCAGCATTTT CASSEWTNQPQHF
TRBJ1-1 TRBD1 . TRBV4-2 TGTGCCAGCAGCCAAGCCCGCCGGGACAGGGTGACCACTGAAGCTTTCTTT CASSQARRDRVTTEAFF
TRBJ2-7 . . TRBV5-5 TGTGCCAGCAGCTTGGGTCTCTCGGGGGCCTACGAGCAGTACTTC CASSLGLSGAYEQYF
TRBJ2-7 . . TRBV11-3 TGTGCCAGCAGCTTAGGATACGGCGAGGCCCTGGAGCAGTACTTC CASSLGYGEALEQYF
TRBJ2-2 TRBD1 once TRBV5-1 TGCGCCAGCAGCCGGACAGGGGCGAACACCGGGGAGCTGTTTTTT CASSRTGANTGELFF
TRBJ2-7 . . TRBV10-3 TGTGCCATCAGTGGCGGGGGCGATACTGCCTACGAGCAGTACTTC CAISGGGDTAYEQYF
TRBJ2-3 . once TRBV20-1 TGCAGTGCGACGACAGATACGCAGTATTTT CSATTDTQYF
TRBJ2-7 TRBD2 . TRBV7-6 TGTGCCAGCAGCCTAGACTGGGGTGGGACTACCGAGCAGTACTTC CASSLDWGGTTEQYF
TRBJ2-3 TRBD1 once TRBV9 TGTGCCAGCAGCCGCGACAGGGAGGATACGCAGTATTTT CASSRDREDTQYF
TRBJ2-7 . . TRBV19 TGTGCCAGTAGTATAGGAGAATACGAGCAGTACTTC CASSIGEYEQYF